This entry lists 14 T cell receptor beta chains sequenced from one sample in a study of T cells in localized non-small cell lung cancer. TCRdb keeps only in-frame clones here, not all; method: immunoSEQ multiplex PCR. The data contain 9,500 to 14,000 clones, less than 30% of them singletons. The starting material was lung tumor tissue, obtained before any cancer treatment. These receptors all come from a man aged 35-75 years with stage I lung adenocarcinoma.

This clone was seen only a few times. The chain employs TRBV15 and TRBJ1-6; D gene uncertain. Trimming pared 8 bases from V and 0 bases from J, leaving 8 bases between. The CDR3 consists of 14 residues. Germline loops: CDR1 LNHNV, CDR2 YYDKDF (reference sequence). In DNA form, the CDR3 reads TGTGCCACCGGTCGGAGCTCCTATAATTCACCCCTCCACTTT. Translating it yields CATGRSSYNSPLHF.

Of note for this clone: The junction differs from germline at one of its ends, possibly a read error. V usage is TRBV6-8 and J usage is TRBJ1-2; maybe TRBD1 (6 bases). Germline values: CDR1 MNHGY, CDR2 SAAAGT. This CDR3 spans 14 amino acids. DNA of the CDR3: TGTGCCAGCAGTTACTCGTCAGGGGCTTCCTCAGCCGACTTC. It yields the protein CASSYSSGASSADF.

The chain is built from TRBV25-1 and TRBJ1-1; D call uncertain. The CDR3 is made up of 15 amino acids. CDR1 is MGHDK, CDR2 SYGVNS, per germline. The V gene lost 1 base and the J gene lost 0 bases, with 9 bases spanning the gap. The DNA of the CDR3 is TGTGCCAGCAGTGAATTATCCAGGATGAACACTGAAGCTTTCTTT. Its protein is CASSELSRMNTEAFF. The full variable domain, completed using reference TRBV25-1 and TRBJ1-1, is EADIYQTPRYLVIGTGKKITLECSQTMGHDKMYWYQQDPGMELHLIHYSYGVNSTEKGDLSSESTVSRIRTEHFPLTLESARPSHTSQYLCASSELSRMNTEAFFGQGTRLTVV.

The chain couples TRBV18 to TRBJ1-6, with a weak D call TRBD1 (5 bases). The germline V gene has CDR1 KGHSH and CDR2 LQKENI. The CDR3 length is 13 residues. Trimming pared 6 bases from V and 12 bases from J, leaving 15 bases between. CDR3 loop: CASSTGTEGPLHF. The DNA of the CDR3 is TGTGCCAGCTCCACGGGGACGGAAGGACCCCTCCACTTT.

The gene calls are TRBV14 and TRBJ1-1; D ambiguous. The CDR3 loop spans 10 amino acids. The V and J ends lost 9 bases and 6 bases respectively, with 8 bases between them. Germline V gene lookup returns CDR1 SGHDN and CDR2 FVKESK. The CDR3 DNA sequence: TGTGCCAGAATAGTAGCTGAAGCTTTCTTT. Protein sequence: CARIVAEAFF. Combining the CDR3 with reference TRBV14 and TRBJ1-1 gives the whole variable domain EAGVTQFPSHSVIEKGQTVTLRCDPISGHDNLYWYRRVMGKEIKFLLHFVKESKQDESGMPNNRFLAERTGGTYSTLKVQPAELEDSGVYFCARIVAEAFFGQGTRLTVV.

In its sample, this clone was seen a few times. This chain joins TRBV30 and TRBJ1-1, with D perhaps matching TRBD1 (5 bases). From germline, CDR1 is GTSNPN and CDR2 SVGIG (reference sequence). The CDR3 contains 13 residues. Trimming removed 3 bases from V and 9 bases from J, with 17 bases in between. CDR3: CAWRETGGTKAFF. The CDR3 coding sequence is TGTGCCTGGAGAGAGACTGGGGGGACGAAAGCTTTCTTT.

The J gene is TRBJ1-2, the V gene TRBV19; possible D gene TRBD1, 5 bases. The CDR3 runs 13 residues. V lost 5 bases to trimming and J lost 7 bases, with 14 bases between them. Germline-derived CDR1 and CDR2 are LNHDA and SQIVND (reference sequence). DNA for the CDR3: TGTGCCAGTAGTTCTGGGGGGGGTTCTGGCTACACCTTC. Its protein product is CASSSGGGSGYTF.

This chain links TRBV18 with TRBJ1-2, with D unclear. CDR1 is KGHSH, CDR2 LQKENI, per germline. The CDR3 consists of 13 residues. V was trimmed by 4 bases and J by 8 bases, leaving 14 bases between them. As DNA, the CDR3 is TGTGCCAGCTCACTGCGGGAGGGCCTGGGCTACACCTTC. As protein: CASSLREGLGYTF.

The chain employs TRBV30 and TRBJ2-7; D may be TRBD2 (8 bases). The germline V gene has CDR1 GTSNPN and CDR2 SVGIG (reference sequence). The CDR3 length is 17 residues. Trimming left V 0 bases short and J 4 bases short, with 22 bases between. Here the CDR3 DNA reads TGTGCCTGGAGTGTAAGGGGGCCGGGACTAGAGAATTACGAGCAGTACTTC. Its translation: CAWSVRGPGLENYEQYF.

This clone has just a few counts. The CDR3 DNA is TGTGCCGGAGCCAACTGGGGGACTGAAGCTTTCTTT. This sequence encodes CAGANWGTEAFF. This sequence joins TRBV30 and TRBJ1-1; D might be TRBD1 (5 bases). The CDR3 is 12 amino acids. The germline CDR1 and CDR2 sequences are GTSNPN and SVGIG (reference sequence). Between the trimmed V and J ends, which lost 8 bases and 5 bases, there was a span of 15 bases.

This clone was seen more than once but under ten times. The gene calls are TRBV11-3 and TRBJ2-3; D is perhaps TRBD2 (5 bases). Trimming took off 1 base at V and 7 bases at J, with 12 bases between the two ends. Per the germline V gene, CDR1 is SGHNT and CDR2 is YENEEA. There are 14 residues in the CDR3. In DNA form, the CDR3 reads TGTGCCAGCAGCTTAGGGCTAGCCCCAAATACGCAGTATTTT. Amino acid sequence: CASSLGLAPNTQYF.

This clone was observed a few times. The rearrangement uses TRBV6-8 and TRBJ1-1; 9 nucleotides line up with TRBD1. The CDR3 runs to 15 residues. V lost 6 bases to trimming and J lost 4 bases; unmatched junction nucleotides: 9. Germline CDR1 MNHGY, CDR2 SAAAGT. CDR3 coding DNA: TGTGCCAGCAGCCCTCGGGACAGGGTTCTCACTGAAGCTTTCTTT. Translating gives CASSPRDRVLTEAFF.

The genes are TRBV11-3 and TRBJ1-1, with D tentatively TRBD1 (5 bases). The V end lost 7 bases, the J end lost 0 bases, and 21 bases lay between the germline ends. CDR1 SGHNT and CDR2 YENEEA come from the germline V gene. The CDR3 extends over 17 amino acids. CDR3 nucleotides: TGTGCCAGCACCGATACCCCCCGGCAGGGCATGAACACTGAAGCTTTCTTT. Translating gives CASTDTPRQGMNTEAFF.

Judged by abundance, this clone is medium-sized. Mismatch with germline at one junction end may stem from a read error. J is TRBJ2-1 and V is TRBV9; 15 bases line up with TRBD2. There are 13 residues in the CDR3. Germline V gene sequence: CDR1 SGDLS, CDR2 YYNGEE. In nucleotides, the CDR3 is TGTGCCAGCAGCCCTGCCGGGACTAGCGGGGGGATCTTC. Translated, it gives CASSPAGTSGGIF.